Sequencing of this T cell receptor beta chain was carried out in a study of tumor and adjacent non-tumor tissue in lung cancer. The template was RNA from unsorted bulk tissue. This non-tumor lung sample came from over 3 cm beyond the tumor edge. Three rounds of nested PCR, following a modified ARM-PCR protocol, produced the TCRbeta library. TCRdb re-analysed the multiplex PCR reads in MiXCR, keeping a single row per CDR3 protein. The table includes 90,000 to 100,000 distinct CDR3 sequences, roughly 78% detected once. Concerning this clonotype itself: One base away lies a much larger clone, so this may be a sequencing read error.

Germline V lookup: CDR1 SEHNR, CDR2 FQNEAQ (reference sequence). The CDR3 runs to 15 residues. This clonotype was sampled from a man aged 55-75 years with small cell lung cancer. The sequenced material came from distant non-tumor lung tissue. This chain uses TRBV7-9 with TRBJ1-2; 9 nucleotides match TRBD1. CDR3 in DNA: TGTGCCAACAGCGTACAGGGGGCGCGGAACTATGGCTACACCTTC. This sequence encodes CANSVQGARNYGYTF.